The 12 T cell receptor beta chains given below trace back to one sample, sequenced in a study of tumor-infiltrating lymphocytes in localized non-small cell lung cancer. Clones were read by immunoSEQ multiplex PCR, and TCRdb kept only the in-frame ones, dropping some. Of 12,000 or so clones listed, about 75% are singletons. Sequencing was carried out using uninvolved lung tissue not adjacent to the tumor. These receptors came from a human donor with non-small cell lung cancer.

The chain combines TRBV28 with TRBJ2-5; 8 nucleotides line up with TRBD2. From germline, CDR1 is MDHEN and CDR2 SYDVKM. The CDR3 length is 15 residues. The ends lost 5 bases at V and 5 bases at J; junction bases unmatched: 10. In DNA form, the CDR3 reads TGTGCCAGCAGTCCGTCGAGCGGGAGTTGGGAGACCCAGTACTTC. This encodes CASSPSSGSWETQYF.

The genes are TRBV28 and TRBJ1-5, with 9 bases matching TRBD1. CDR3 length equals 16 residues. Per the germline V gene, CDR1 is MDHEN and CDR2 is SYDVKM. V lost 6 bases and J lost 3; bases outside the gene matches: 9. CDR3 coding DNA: TGTGCCAGCAGCTCCCTCCGGACAGGGGTCAATCAGCCCCAGCATTTT. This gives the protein CASSSLRTGVNQPQHF.

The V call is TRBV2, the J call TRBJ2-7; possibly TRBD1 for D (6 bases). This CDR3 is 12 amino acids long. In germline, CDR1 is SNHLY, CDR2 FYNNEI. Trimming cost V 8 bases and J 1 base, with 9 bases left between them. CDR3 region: CASRQGSYEQYF. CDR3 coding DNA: TGTGCCAGCCGGCAGGGGTCCTACGAGCAGTACTTC.

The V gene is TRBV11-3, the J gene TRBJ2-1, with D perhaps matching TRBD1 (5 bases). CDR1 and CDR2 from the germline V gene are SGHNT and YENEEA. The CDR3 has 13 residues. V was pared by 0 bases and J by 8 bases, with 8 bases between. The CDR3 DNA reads TGTGCCAGCAGCTTAGAAGAAGGGGATGAGCAGTTCTTC. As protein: CASSLEEGDEQFF.

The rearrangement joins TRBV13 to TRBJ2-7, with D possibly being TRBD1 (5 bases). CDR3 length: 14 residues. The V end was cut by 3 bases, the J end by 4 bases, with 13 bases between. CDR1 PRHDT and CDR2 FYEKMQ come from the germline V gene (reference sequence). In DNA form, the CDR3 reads TGTGCCAGCAGCTTCCGGGCAGGGTCTTACGAGCAGTACTTC. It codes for CASSFRAGSYEQYF.

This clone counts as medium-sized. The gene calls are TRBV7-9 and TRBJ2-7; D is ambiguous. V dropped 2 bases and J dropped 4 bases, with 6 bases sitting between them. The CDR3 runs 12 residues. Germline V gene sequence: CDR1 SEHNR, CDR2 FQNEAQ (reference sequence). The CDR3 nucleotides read TGTGCCAGCAGCTTAATGGAGTACGAGCAGTACTTC. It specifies CASSLMEYEQYF.

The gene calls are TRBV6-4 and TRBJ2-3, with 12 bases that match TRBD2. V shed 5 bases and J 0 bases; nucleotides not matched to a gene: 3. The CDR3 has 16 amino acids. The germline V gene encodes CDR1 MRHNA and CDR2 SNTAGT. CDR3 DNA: TGTGCCAGCAGTACGACTAGCGGGGGCAGCACAGATACGCAGTATTTT. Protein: CASSTTSGGSTDTQYF.

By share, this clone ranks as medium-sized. The CDR3 DNA follows: TGTGCCAGCAGCCCCCCGACAGGGCTTTTCTTGGGAAACACCATATATTTT. Protein product: CASSPPTGLFLGNTIYF. The genes are TRBV28 and TRBJ1-3, with 7 bases lining up with TRBD1. With 6 bases clipped from V and 4 bases from J, the junction kept 15 bases outside the gene matches. The CDR3 spans 17 residues. Germline lookup yields CDR1 MDHEN and CDR2 SYDVKM.

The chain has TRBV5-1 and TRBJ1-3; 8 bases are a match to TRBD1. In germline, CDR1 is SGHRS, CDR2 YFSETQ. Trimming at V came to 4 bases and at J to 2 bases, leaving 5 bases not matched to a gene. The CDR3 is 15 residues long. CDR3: CASSETGVAGNTIYF. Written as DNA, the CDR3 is TGCGCCAGCAGCGAGACAGGGGTTGCTGGAAACACCATATATTTT.

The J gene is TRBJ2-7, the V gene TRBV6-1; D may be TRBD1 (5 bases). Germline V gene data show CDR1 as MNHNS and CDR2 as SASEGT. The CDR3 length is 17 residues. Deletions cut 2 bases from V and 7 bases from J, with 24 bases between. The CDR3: CASSENPSAAGYGEQYF. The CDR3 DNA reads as TGTGCCAGCAGTGAAAATCCCTCCGCTGCAGGGTACGGAGAGCAGTACTTC.

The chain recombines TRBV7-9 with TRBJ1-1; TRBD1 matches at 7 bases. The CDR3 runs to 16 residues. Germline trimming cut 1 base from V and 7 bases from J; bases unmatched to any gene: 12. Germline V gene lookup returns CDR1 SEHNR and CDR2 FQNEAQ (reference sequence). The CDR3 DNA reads TGTGCCAGCAGCTTAGTTCGTGGGACAGATTTTAATGAAGCTTTCTTT. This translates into CASSLVRGTDFNEAFF.

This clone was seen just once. The CDR3 loop is CASSLMKEDKAFF. CDR3 bases: TGTGCCAGCAGCTTAATGAAGGAGGATAAAGCTTTCTTT. The V gene is TRBV7-2, the J gene TRBJ1-1; D gene uncertain. The CDR3 loop spans 13 amino acids. V lost 2 bases and J 9 bases, leaving 13 bases between the germline ends. The germline V gene has CDR1 SGHTA and CDR2 FQGNSA.